What follows is one T cell receptor (beta chain) and its context. Its cognate antigen has yet to be identified. Base quality data are lacking; no much larger clone is found one base away. RNA was extracted using the RNeasy kit, and roughly 0.45 to 1 microgram was reverse transcribed with random hexamers. The immunoSEQ multiplex PCR assay, covering 54 Vbeta and 13 Jbeta segments, was used to amplify TCR beta CDR3 regions. Bias from PCR amplification was corrected by using a synthetic template baseline for primer optimization and for computational correction. As for the original processing: Reads were annotated to V, D and J genes per IMGT and analyzed with immunoSEQ Analyzer, keeping only productive sequences. Clonality was calculated as one minus the Shannon entropy normalized by log2 of the number of productive unique sequences. For each patient and control, public and private clones were evaluated among the 100 most prevalent clones. Clones were defined as Susac-specific if absent from the healthy and MS cohorts, from approximately 1,100 published viral clones and from other ImmuneACCESS disease sequences. The raw public reads went through TCRdb reprocessing: fastp at Q25, MiXCR clone calling, in-frame beta chains kept. Duplicate CDR3 protein sequences are folded into a single record with the most common DNA and genes. The V and J calls, along with clone size, are taken from TCRdb and not from the paper's own processing. This sample is represented by about 240,000 distinct CDR3 sequences; almost 97% of them were singletons. Less than 0.11% of the sample lies in the top ten.

The sample belongs to a study of CD8 T cells in Susac syndrome (dated by TCRdb to between 2018 and 2021). A note on the overall study: Of the Susac syndrome patients who were sequenced, 5 or 6 had clinically active disease and roughly eight were in clinical remission. Susac syndrome patients were therapy-naive, on corticosteroids (some also receiving IVIg), or on IVIg alone at blood withdrawal. Whether CD8+ T cell activation and differentiation in Susac syndrome was antigen driven was tested using repertoire sequencing. What the authors observed across the whole study: In the CD4+ T cell repertoire of Susac syndrome patients, clonal expansion was not detected. The number of individuals in the TCR sequencing and HLA analysis was acknowledged as relatively small.

Peripheral blood CD8+ and CD4+ T cells from healthy donors, Susac syndrome patients and multiple sclerosis patients were profiled by high-throughput TCR beta sequencing. The Susac syndrome patients fulfilled recently defined diagnostic criteria for definite or probable disease. Bulk CD8+ and CD4+ T cells were purified by magnetic negative isolation, while CD8+ TEMRA cells were enriched using FACS. Blood was drawn into EDTA tubes, processed within 24 hours, and PBMCs were isolated by density gradient centrifugation. PBMCs intended for TCR sequencing were frozen in liquid nitrogen and were later thawed in a 37 degrees C water bath. A purity of at least 90% was achieved for sorted or isolated CD4+, CD8+ and CD8+ TEMRA cells. V was cut back by 3 bases and J by 0 bases, leaving a gap of 10 bases between them. As encoded in the germline V gene, CDR1 is SQVTM while CDR2 is ANQGSEA. The CDR3 runs 14 amino acids, cysteine and phenylalanine included. CDR3 DNA only is kept here, 42 bases in frame from base 1.

The material sequenced was CD4+ T cells from PBMCs. Rearrangement joined TRBV29-1 to TRBJ2-3; the D segment cannot be called with confidence. The TCR originated in a human donor with Susac syndrome. The CDR3 is CSVEFDGSTDTQYF. DNA sequence: TGCAGCGTTGAGTTTGACGGTAGCACAGATACGCAGTATTTT.